These T cell receptor beta chains were read from a single sample in a study of OX40 agonist ivuxolimab in advanced cancers. Only in-frame clones appear in the TCRdb table, and some are missing; sequencing was by immunoSEQ multiplex PCR. The table has 60,000 to 70,000 clones, roughly 84% seen once. Sequences were derived from CD4+ or CD8+ T cells sorted from blood, sampled in a trial of the OX40 agonist ivuxolimab. The receptors were sampled from an adult with an advanced solid tumor such as melanoma, head and neck, liver or kidney cancer. CDR3s leave out the opening cysteine and the closing phenylalanine or tryptophan. Fields, in order: J gene, V gene, D gene, CDR3 length, CDR3 protein. The D gene is left open where the match is weak.

TRBJ1-1,TRBV27,TRBD1,15,ASSLYGTGYSNTEAF
TRBJ2-7,TRBV7-9,-,13,ASSLAGVVSYEQY
TRBJ2-1,TRBV6-5,TRBD2,12,ASGLASLYNEQF
TRBJ2-1,TRBV29-1,TRBD2,10,SARAGYNEQF
TRBJ2-1,TRBV18,TRBD2,13,ASSRSGNSYNEQF
TRBJ2-5,TRBV5-6,TRBD1,14,ASSLKGTGVRETQY
TRBJ1-3,TRBV10-2,TRBD1,11,ASSESQGAIVY
TRBJ2-3,TRBV11-2,TRBD2,15,ASSFSLAGGGTDTQY
TRBJ1-2,TRBV7-6,-,13,ASSPRGQREGGYT
TRBJ2-7,TRBV9,-,13,ASSPTGFGAYEQY
TRBJ1-2,TRBV11-2,-,13,ASSSTRQGGHGYT
TRBJ2-3,TRBV7-3,-,12,ASSSTSFGDTQY
TRBJ2-7,TRBV10-1,-,12,ASSERSGTLEQY
TRBJ2-4,TRBV7-2,-,10,ASSLGFSPQY
TRBJ2-7,TRBV4-1,TRBD1,13,ASSQSGTGDYEQY
TRBJ2-6,TRBV28,-,13,ASSLWATGANVLT
TRBJ2-5,TRBV7-8,-,9,ASSLQETQY
TRBJ2-3,TRBV7-9,-,12,ASRRDPSTDTQY
TRBJ2-5,TRBV11-3,-,14,ASSLVAGSPQETQY
TRBJ2-7,TRBV5-1,TRBD1,15,ASSLAPLGDSSYEQY
TRBJ2-5,TRBV11-3,TRBD2,15,ASSLGRRELGGETQY
TRBJ1-1,TRBV7-9,-,10,ASSLTFTEAF
TRBJ2-2,TRBV28,-,13,ASSWAGQNTGELF
TRBJ1-5,TRBV27,-,12,ASKSQGGNQPQH
TRBJ1-2,TRBV28,-,12,ASSPPGTLYGYT
TRBJ2-7,TRBV13,-,9,ASSFMGEQY
TRBJ1-2,TRBV6-6,-,11,ASSSPEYYGYT
TRBJ1-2,TRBV4-2,-,13,ASSQDRKGFYGYT
TRBJ2-3,TRBV28,-,14,ASSNPGTTSTDTQY
TRBJ1-1,TRBV5-4,-,13,ASSPPGAVNTEAF
TRBJ2-5,TRBV7-2,-,16,ASSLKVVPGWAKETQY
TRBJ1-5,TRBV4-1,-,14,ASSHALAGRGQPQH
TRBJ1-4,TRBV15,TRBD1,14,ATSRGQHSTNEKLF
TRBJ1-3,TRBV18,-,13,ASSPRQTSGNTIY
TRBJ2-3,TRBV19,-,14,ASSSGPISATDTQY
TRBJ1-1,TRBV2,-,13,ASSAWWAGNTEAF
TRBJ1-1,TRBV19,-,12,ASREHRDVGEAF
TRBJ2-5,TRBV10-3,-,9,AISDAETQY
TRBJ1-1,TRBV7-9,-,12,ASGAREMNTEAF
TRBJ2-2,TRBV19,TRBD2,21,AMSPRDRAKGPVLAGLAGELF
TRBJ2-5,TRBV9,TRBD2,12,ASNPSGSWETQY